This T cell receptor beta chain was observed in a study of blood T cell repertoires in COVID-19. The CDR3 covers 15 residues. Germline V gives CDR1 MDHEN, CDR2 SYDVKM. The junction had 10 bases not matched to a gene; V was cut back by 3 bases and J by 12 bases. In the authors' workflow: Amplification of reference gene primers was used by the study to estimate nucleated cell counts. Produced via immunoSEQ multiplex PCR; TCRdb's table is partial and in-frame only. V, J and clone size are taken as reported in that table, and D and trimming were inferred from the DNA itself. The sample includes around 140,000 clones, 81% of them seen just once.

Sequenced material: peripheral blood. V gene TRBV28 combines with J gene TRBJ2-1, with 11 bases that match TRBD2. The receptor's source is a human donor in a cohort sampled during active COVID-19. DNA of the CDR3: TGTGCCAGCAGTTTCCTAGCGGGAGGAAACAACAGGCAGTTCTTC. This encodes CASSFLAGGNNRQFF.